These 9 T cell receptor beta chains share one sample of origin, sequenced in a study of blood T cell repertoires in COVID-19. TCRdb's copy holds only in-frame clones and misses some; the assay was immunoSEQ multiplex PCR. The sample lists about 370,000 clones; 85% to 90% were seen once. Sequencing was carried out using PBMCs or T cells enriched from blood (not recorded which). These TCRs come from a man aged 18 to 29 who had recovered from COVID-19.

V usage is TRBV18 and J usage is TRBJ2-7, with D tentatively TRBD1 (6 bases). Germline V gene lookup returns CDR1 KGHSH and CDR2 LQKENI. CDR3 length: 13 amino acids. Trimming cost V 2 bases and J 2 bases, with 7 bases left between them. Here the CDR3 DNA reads TGTGCCAGCTCACCAACAGGGACCTACGAGCAGTACTTC. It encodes CASSPTGTYEQYF.

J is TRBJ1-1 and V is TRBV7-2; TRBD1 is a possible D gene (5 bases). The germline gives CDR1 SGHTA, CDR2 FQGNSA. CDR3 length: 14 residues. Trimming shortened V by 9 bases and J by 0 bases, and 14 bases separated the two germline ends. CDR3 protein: CASTPTGLNTEAFF. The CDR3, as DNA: TGTGCCAGTACGCCTACAGGTTTGAACACTGAAGCTTTCTTT. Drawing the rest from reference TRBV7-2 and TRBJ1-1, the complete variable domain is GAGVSQSPSNKVTEKGKDVELRCDPISGHTALYWYRQSLGQGLEFLIYFQGNSAPDKSGLPSDRFSAERTGGSVSTLTIQRTQQEDSAVYLCASTPTGLNTEAFFGQGTRLTVV.

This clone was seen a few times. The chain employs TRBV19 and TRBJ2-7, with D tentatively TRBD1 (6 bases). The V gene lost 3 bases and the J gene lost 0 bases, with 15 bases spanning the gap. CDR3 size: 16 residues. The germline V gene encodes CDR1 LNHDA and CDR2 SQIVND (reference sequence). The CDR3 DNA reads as TGTGCCAGTAGTATGAGTGGTGGACAGTTCTCCTACGAGCAGTACTTC. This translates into CASSMSGGQFSYEQYF.

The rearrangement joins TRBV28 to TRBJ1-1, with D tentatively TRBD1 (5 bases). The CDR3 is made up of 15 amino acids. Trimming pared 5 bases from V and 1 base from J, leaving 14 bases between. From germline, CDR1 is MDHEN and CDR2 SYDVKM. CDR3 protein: CASSTWRGSNTEAFF. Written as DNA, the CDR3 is TGTGCCAGCAGTACTTGGAGGGGTTCGAACACTGAAGCTTTCTTT. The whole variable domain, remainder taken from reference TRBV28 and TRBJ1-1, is DVKVTQSSRYLVKRTGEKVFLECVQDMDHENMFWYRQDPGLGLRLIYFSYDVKMKEKGDIPEGYSVSREKKERFSLILESASTNQTSMYLCASSTWRGSNTEAFFGQGTRLTVV.

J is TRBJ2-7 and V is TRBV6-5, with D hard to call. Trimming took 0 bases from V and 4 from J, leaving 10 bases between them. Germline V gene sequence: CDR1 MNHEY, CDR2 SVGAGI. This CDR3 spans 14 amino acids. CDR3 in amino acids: CASSYSAPWYEQYF. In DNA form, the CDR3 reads TGTGCCAGCAGTTACTCAGCTCCTTGGTACGAGCAGTACTTC.

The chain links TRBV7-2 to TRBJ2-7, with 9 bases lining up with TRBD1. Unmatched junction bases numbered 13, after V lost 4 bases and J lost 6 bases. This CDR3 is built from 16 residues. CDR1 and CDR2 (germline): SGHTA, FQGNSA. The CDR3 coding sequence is TGTGCCAGCAGCTCCTCGCTAGGGACAGGGACCCTCGAGCAGTACTTC. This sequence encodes CASSSSLGTGTLEQYF.

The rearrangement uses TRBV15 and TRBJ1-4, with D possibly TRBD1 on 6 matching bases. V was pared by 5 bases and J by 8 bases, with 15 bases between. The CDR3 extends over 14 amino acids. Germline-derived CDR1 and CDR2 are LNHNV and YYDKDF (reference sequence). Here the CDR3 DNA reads TGTGCCACCAGCTTCACAGGGAGCGAAGAAAAACTGTTTTTT. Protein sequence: CATSFTGSEEKLFF.

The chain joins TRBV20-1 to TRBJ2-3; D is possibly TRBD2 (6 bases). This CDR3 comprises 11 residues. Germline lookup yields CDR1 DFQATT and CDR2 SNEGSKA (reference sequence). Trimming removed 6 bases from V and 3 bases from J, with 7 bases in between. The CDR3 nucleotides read TGCAGTGCCGGGGGAACAGATACGCAGTATTTT. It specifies CSAGGTDTQYF.

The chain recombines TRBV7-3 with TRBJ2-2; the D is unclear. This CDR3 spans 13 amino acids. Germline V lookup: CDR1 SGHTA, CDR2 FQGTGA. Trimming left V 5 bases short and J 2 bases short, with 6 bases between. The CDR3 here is CASSNFNTGELFF. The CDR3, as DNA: TGTGCCAGCAGCAACTTTAACACCGGGGAGCTGTTTTTT.